This T cell receptor (beta chain) was captured in a study of T cell responses to AZD1222 COVID-19 vaccine. Trimming removed 3 bases at V and 5 bases at J, with 4 bases between. CDR1 is MNHNS and CDR2 is SASEGT in the germline V gene. The CDR3 runs 12 residues. The study's findings and limits: Reportedly, nearly half of unique spike TCRs recognized epitopes outside B.1.351/B.1.1.7 mutations. Most donors were white British, females outnumbered males, and clonal diversity was possibly underestimated. Spike-specific TCR breadth and depth rose after two AZD1222 doses. No day 14 peak samples; only post-peak repertoires were characterized.

The table came from immunoSEQ multiplex PCR; TCRdb's copy has only in-frame clones and leaves some out. The data show about 110,000 clones, more than 90% seen once. For this clone: What it binds is not known.

This chain joins TRBV6-1 and TRBJ2-2; D is ambiguous. This TCR came from an adult in good health. Sequences were derived from peripheral blood, sampled on day 0 of AZD1222 vaccination. Here the CDR3 reads CASSEQTGELFF. DNA for the CDR3: TGTGCCAGCAGTGAGCAGACCGGGGAGCTGTTTTTT.